This record looks at one T cell receptor (beta chain) sequence and its context. No antigen is known for it. These data are taken from a study of T cell responses to AZD1222 COVID-19 vaccine. Broader study findings: Baseline testing showed seropositivity in only a handful of AZD1222 recipients. The CD4 TCRs associated with vaccination extended across spike and predominated at 160-218 and 743-854. Clonal diversity may have been underestimated in mostly white British donors.

TCRdb's table, derived via immunoSEQ multiplex PCR, lists solely in-frame clones and lacks some. Counted here are around 150,000 clones, around 92% occurring once; the ten biggest clones make up 4.4%. The V end lost 2 bases, the J end lost 1 base, and 5 bases lay between the germline ends. This CDR3 is built from 13 residues. Germline V gene data show CDR1 as LGHDT and CDR2 as YNNKEL (reference sequence). The sequencing used peripheral blood, collected on day 0 of MenACWY control vaccination. V usage is TRBV3-1 (or the pseudogene TRBV3-2) and J usage is TRBJ1-1; no clear D. This TCR was sampled from an adult in good health. The CDR3 region has the DNA TGTGCCAGCAGCCAAAAGGGGAACACTGAAGCTTTCTTT. This encodes CASSQKGNTEAFF.